The clone carrying this T cell receptor beta chain was found many times. Its cognate antigen is unknown. This sample is drawn from a study of T cells after yellow fever vaccination. Background on the study: The SMART-Seq v4 Ultra Low Input method served to prepare the low-cell-number fractions.

General study points: Sorted repertoires could include abundant contaminating clonotypes from bulk cells.

Template switching with 5'RACE generated the TCR cDNA and added a universal primer site and UMIs. Via MiXCR, TCRdb re-called the 5' RACE reads, giving one row per CDR3 protein. The table records 250,000 or so distinct CDR3 sequences, around 3.5% of them present only once. Germline loops: CDR1 SQVTM, CDR2 ANQGSEA. CDR3 length: 13 amino acids. The V gene lost 4 bases and the J gene lost 1 base, with 10 bases spanning the gap. The receptor comes from a man aged 18 to 29 who received the YFV17D yellow fever vaccine. The chain carries TRBV29-1 and TRBJ1-1, with a possible D match to TRBD1 (5 bases). The source material was PBMCs, sampled 15 days after the yellow fever booster vaccination. CDR3 in amino acids: CSVGGDPNTEAFF. The CDR3 DNA reads as TGCAGCGTTGGGGGGGACCCGAACACTGAAGCTTTCTTT.